The source of this T cell receptor (beta chain) is a study of CD8 T cells in Susac syndrome. CD8+ and CD4+ blood T cells underwent TCR beta sequencing. The CD8+ and CD4+ T cells were negatively isolated, with the TEMRA cells enriched by FACS. This clonotype was observed a single time. Random hexamers were used to reverse transcribe roughly 0.45 to 1 ug of RNA. Multiplex PCR with immunoSEQ amplified the TCR beta CDR3 across 54 Vbeta and 13 Jbeta. TCRdb re-called the immunoSEQ multiplex PCR reads with MiXCR, one entry per CDR3 protein. The table includes about 180,000 distinct CDR3 sequences, approximately 96% detected once. The sequenced sample was CD4+ T cells from PBMCs. The receptor was derived from a human donor with multiple sclerosis.

CDR3 in DNA: TGCGCCAGCAGCCGATCCGGGACAACCCTAAGGGACAAAAACATTCAGTACTTC. Translated, it gives CASSRSGTTLRDKNIQYF. The rearrangement uses TRBV4-3 and TRBJ2-4; D might be TRBD1 (6 bases). The CDR3 length is 18 residues. Germline V CDR1 and CDR2: LGHNA, YSLEER. Trimming pared 4 bases from V and 3 bases from J, leaving 22 bases between.